This T cell receptor beta chain is from a study of blood T cell repertoires in COVID-19. Study-wide context: Some COVID-19 samples were acute and others convalescent; all came from the United States, Italy and Spain.

The CDR3 spans 14 residues. V gave up 5 bases and J gave up 6 bases, with 13 bases separating them. CDR1 SEHNR and CDR2 FQNEAQ come from the germline V gene (reference sequence). TCRdb keeps only in-frame clones here, not all; method: immunoSEQ multiplex PCR. The sample lists over 50,000 clones; more than 85% were seen once. V usage is TRBV7-9 and J usage is TRBJ2-2; D not certain. This receptor was identified in a man aged 50 to 59 with active COVID-19. Source material: peripheral blood. The CDR3, as DNA: TGTGCCAGCAGCGGCCGGCGGTCCCCCGGGGAGCTGTTTTTT. Translation gives CASSGRRSPGELFF.